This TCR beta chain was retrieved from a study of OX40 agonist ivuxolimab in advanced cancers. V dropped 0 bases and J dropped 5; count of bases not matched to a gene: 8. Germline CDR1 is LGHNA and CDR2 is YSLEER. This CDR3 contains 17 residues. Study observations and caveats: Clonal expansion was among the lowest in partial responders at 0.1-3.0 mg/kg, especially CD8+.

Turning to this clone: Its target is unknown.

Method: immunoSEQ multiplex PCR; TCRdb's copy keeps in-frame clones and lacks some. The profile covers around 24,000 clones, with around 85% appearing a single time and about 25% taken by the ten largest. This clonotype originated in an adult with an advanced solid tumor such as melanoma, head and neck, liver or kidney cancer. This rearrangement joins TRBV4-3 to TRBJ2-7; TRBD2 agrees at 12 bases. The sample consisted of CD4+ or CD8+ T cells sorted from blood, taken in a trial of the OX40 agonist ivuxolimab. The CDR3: CASSQDSGWTSGNEQYF. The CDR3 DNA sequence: TGCGCCAGCAGCCAAGATAGTGGGTGGACTAGCGGGAACGAGCAGTACTTC.